These T cell receptor beta chains were read from a single sample in a study of cytomegalovirus exposure and HLA in healthy donors. Sequencing was performed with immunoSEQ multiplex PCR; in TCRdb, only in-frame clones are kept and a portion is missing. The sample lists 95,000 to 150,000 clones, around 73% occurring once. The sample consisted of PBMCs. All receptors derive from a man younger than 40 in good health and CMV-seropositive. Both conserved end residues are part of each CDR3. The D gene is left open where the match is weak. Expanded clones get a size class; other rows say once, few or many, or leave the size out.

D gene	CDR3 length	clone size	V gene	J gene	CDR3 DNA	CDR3 protein
.	16	.	TRBV5-1	TRBJ1-1	TGCGCCAGCAGCTTGGAGGTCGGCCGCAGGGTCCCTGAAGCTTTCTTT	CASSLEVGRRVPEAFF
.	14	.	TRBV7-3	TRBJ2-3	TGTGCCAGCAGCTTAAGAGGCAGCACAGATACGCAGTATTTT	CASSLRGSTDTQYF
.	15	.	TRBV7-2	TRBJ1-1	TGTGCCAGCAGCTCTCAGGGCGGGGCTGGTACTGAAGCTTTCTTT	CASSSQGGAGTEAFF
.	15	.	TRBV21-1	TRBJ1-5	TGTGCCGGTGAAAGAAAGGGGTATAGCAATCAGCCCCAGCATTTT	CAGERKGYSNQPQHF
.	13	.	TRBV5-4	TRBJ2-7	TGTGCCAGCAGCTTGGCTGCAGGGTGGGAGCAGTACTTC	CASSLAAGWEQYF
TRBD2	16	.	TRBV11-2	TRBJ2-5	TGTGCCAGCAGCTTTGAACTAGCGGGAGATGGAGAGACCCAGTACTTC	CASSFELAGDGETQYF
.	15	.	TRBV5-4	TRBJ1-3	TGTGCCAGCAGCTTGCAGGGGACCACTGGAAACACCATATATTTT	CASSLQGTTGNTIYF
TRBD2	15	.	TRBV19	TRBJ2-1	TGTGCCAGTAATGGGCTAGCGGGGATCCGCAATGAGCAGTTCTTC	CASNGLAGIRNEQFF
TRBD2	18	.	TRBV10-3	TRBJ2-1	TGTGCCATCAGCGTCGGGGGGAGCGTGCGGGAGGGACTCAATGAGCAGTTCTTC	CAISVGGSVREGLNEQFF
.	11	.	TRBV7-9	TRBJ1-1	TGTGCCAGCAGCTTGACAGGTGAAGCTTTCTTT	CASSLTGEAFF
.	15	.	TRBV5-6	TRBJ1-5	TGTGCCAGCAGCTTGGGCGGAAGATGGGATCAGCCCCAGCATTTT	CASSLGGRWDQPQHF
.	14	.	TRBV4-2	TRBJ1-5	TGTGCCAGCAGCATAGCAGGGATCAATCAGCCCCAGCATTTT	CASSIAGINQPQHF
TRBD2	16	.	TRBV5-1	TRBJ2-1	TGCGCCAGCAGCTCGGGGGGGACAATGGCCTACAATGAGCAGTTCTTC	CASSSGGTMAYNEQFF
TRBD2	14	few	TRBV29-1	TRBJ2-1	TGCAGCGTTATACTAGCGGCCCGTTACAATGAGCAGTTCTTC	CSVILAARYNEQFF
.	12	.	TRBV9	TRBJ2-2	TGTGCCAGCAGCGGAAGCGCCGGGGAGCTGTTTTTT	CASSGSAGELFF
.	17	.	TRBV25-1	TRBJ1-1	TGTGCCAGCAGTGATATGGGGGCGGGCCTCAAGAACACTGAAGCTTTCTTT	CASSDMGAGLKNTEAFF
TRBD2	16	.	TRBV4-1	TRBJ2-5	TGCGCCAGCAGCCAAGATACAGCGGGAGGGCCCCAGACCCAGTACTTC	CASSQDTAGGPQTQYF
TRBD2	15	.	TRBV4-2	TRBJ2-7	TGTGCCAGCAGCCAAGGTCGCGGGAGGGCCTACGAGCAGTACTTC	CASSQGRGRAYEQYF
.	17	.	TRBV7-4	TRBJ2-1	TGTGCCAGCAGCTTCGAGGCGGAGGACTCACCCTACAATGAGCAGTTCTTC	CASSFEAEDSPYNEQFF
.	11	.	TRBV20-1	TRBJ2-7	TGCAGTGCTACGACAGGTAACGAGCAGTACTTC	CSATTGNEQYF
.	15	few	TRBV19	TRBJ1-5	TGTGCCAGTAAGGACTTCGATATCAGCAATCAGCCCCAGCATTTT	CASKDFDISNQPQHF
.	11	.	TRBV6-1	TRBJ2-7	TGTGCCAGCAGTGAGGGGCCCGAGCAGTACTTC	CASSEGPEQYF
TRBD2	15	.	TRBV5-8	TRBJ2-3	TGTGCCAGCAGCTTTAGCGGGATAAGCACAGATACGCAGTATTTT	CASSFSGISTDTQYF
TRBD2	14	.	TRBV7-2	TRBJ2-7	TGTGCCAGCAGCCCTAGCGGGGGGCCCTACGAGCAGTACTTC	CASSPSGGPYEQYF
TRBD1	13	.	TRBV10-3	TRBJ2-2	TGTGCCATCACAGGACAGGGTACCGGGGAGCTGTTTTTT	CAITGQGTGELFF
TRBD1	16	.	TRBV28	TRBJ2-7	TGTGCCAGCAGTTTTCACCCCCGGACAGGGAATTACGAGCAGTACTTC	CASSFHPRTGNYEQYF
.	15	.	TRBV29-1	TRBJ2-6	TGCAGCGTTGGACGCGGAAGCTCTGGGGCCAACGTCCTGACTTTC	CSVGRGSSGANVLTF
.	15	.	TRBV4-2	TRBJ2-1	TGTGCCAGCAGCCAAGGTATCGGGAGTGCGTATGAGCAGTTCTTC	CASSQGIGSAYEQFF
.	13	few	TRBV7-9	TRBJ1-1	TGTGCCAGCAGCTTAGGTAGGAACACTGAAGCTTTCTTT	CASSLGRNTEAFF
.	14	.	TRBV5-6	TRBJ2-4	TGTGCCAGCAGCTTGGCCAGGCGTTCGGACATTCAGTACTTC	CASSLARRSDIQYF
TRBD2	16	.	TRBV5-1	TRBJ2-1	TGCGCCAGCAGCTTGGGCGGGAGACGGGGGAGCAATGAGCAGTTCTTC	CASSLGGRRGSNEQFF
TRBD1	16	once	TRBV7-8	TRBJ2-1	TGTGCCAGCAGCCTATTCGTTGGCAGGGGGCTCAATGAGCAGTTCTTC	CASSLFVGRGLNEQFF
TRBD1	15	.	TRBV5-6	TRBJ2-7	TGTGCCAGCAGCTACCGGGACAGGGTTTTTGGTGAGCAGTACTTC	CASSYRDRVFGEQYF
.	14	.	TRBV19	TRBJ1-1	TGTGCCAGTAGTACCCGACAGGCGAACACTGAAGCTTTCTTT	CASSTRQANTEAFF
TRBD2	17	.	TRBV2	TRBJ2-7	TGTGCCAGCAGTCGGGACACGGGAGCGGGAGTTTTCTACGAGCAGTACTTC	CASSRDTGAGVFYEQYF